A single sample is the source of the 23 T cell receptor beta chains below, sequenced in a study of identical twins. In TCRdb, the 5' RACE reads were re-called with MiXCR into one record per CDR3 protein. This sample has a few hundred thousand distinct CDR3 sequences, with 10% found just once. What was sequenced was memory T cells sorted from blood. These receptors all come from a man in his fifties or sixties in good health.

This clonotype was seen a few times. The chain employs TRBV7-2 and TRBJ2-3; 8 positions agree with TRBD2. The CDR3 covers 15 residues. The V gene's germline CDR1 is SGHTA and CDR2 FQGNSA. The trim removed 5 bases at V and 9 bases at J, leaving 13 bases unmatched. The CDR3 protein is CASSEDGTSFDTQYF. The CDR3 nucleotides read TGTGCCAGCAGCGAAGACGGGACTAGTTTCGACACGCAGTATTTT.

This clonotype was picked up a small number of times. The gene calls are TRBV7-9 and TRBJ2-6, with D possibly being TRBD1 (5 bases). The CDR3 consists of 14 residues. The V end was cut by 8 bases, the J end by 2 bases, with 10 bases between. CDR1 SEHNR and CDR2 FQNEAQ come from the germline V gene (reference sequence). The CDR3 protein is CASGAGPGANVLTF. In DNA form, the CDR3 reads TGTGCCAGCGGGGCTGGGCCTGGGGCCAACGTCCTGACTTTC. The variable domain in full, with the rest retrieved from reference TRBV7-9 and TRBJ2-6, is DTGVSQNPRHKITKRGQNVTFRCDPISEHNRLYWYRQTLGQGPEFLTYFQNEAQLEKSRLLSDRFSAERPKGSFSTLEIQRTEQGDSAMYLCASGAGPGANVLTFGAGSRLTVL.

This clonotype was seen at least ten times. This sequence joins TRBV7-2 and TRBJ2-3, with D hard to call. The V end lost 4 bases, the J end lost 5 bases, and 10 bases lay between the germline ends. The CDR3 length is 13 residues. CDR1 is SGHTA and CDR2 is FQGNSA in the germline V gene. The CDR3 sequence is CASSSQYGDTQYF. The CDR3 nucleotides read TGTGCCAGCAGCTCCCAGTACGGAGATACGCAGTATTTT. Full variable domain (rest looked up from reference TRBV7-2 and TRBJ2-3): GAGVSQSPSNKVTEKGKDVELRCDPISGHTALYWYRQSLGQGLEFLIYFQGNSAPDKSGLPSDRFSAERTGGSVSTLTIQRTQQEDSAVYLCASSSQYGDTQYFGPGTRLTVL.

Many counts were recorded for this clonotype. The chain uses TRBV6-2 or TRBV6-3 and TRBJ1-5, with 8 positions matching TRBD1. V trimming: 6 bases; J trimming: 3 bases; junction bases outside the gene matches: 19. This CDR3 has 19 residues. Looked up from germline, CDR1 is MNHEY and CDR2 is SVGEGT. The CDR3 protein is CASRTTRGRGQVANQPQHF. In DNA, the CDR3 is TGTGCCAGCAGAACTACCCGGGGCAGGGGGCAAGTAGCCAATCAGCCCCAGCATTTT.

At least ten counts were recorded for this clonotype. The CDR3 protein is CASSLRPSGGTSTDTQYF. The CDR3 bases are TGCGCCAGCAGCTTGCGGCCTAGCGGGGGGACTAGCACAGATACGCAGTATTTT. The chain uses TRBV5-1 and TRBJ2-3; TRBD2 aligns across 11 bases. After removal of 1 base from V and 0 bases from J, the junction contained 7 bases not matched to a gene. This CDR3 has 18 amino acids. Germline values: CDR1 SGHRS, CDR2 YFSETQ. Complete variable domain (other parts from reference TRBV5-1 and TRBJ2-3): KAGVTQTPRYLIKTRGQQVTLSCSPISGHRSVSWYQQTPGQGLQFLFEYFSETQRNKGNFPGRFSGRQFSNSRSEMNVSTLELGDSALYLCASSLRPSGGTSTDTQYFGPGTRLTVL.

The rearrangement joins TRBV6-5 to TRBJ2-1; weak D call: TRBD2 (6 bases). CDR1 is MNHEY, CDR2 SVGAGI, per germline. Trimming cost V 0 bases and J 10 bases, with 10 bases left between them. The CDR3 has 13 residues. The CDR3 nucleotides are TGTGCCAGCAGTTACTCTTTAGCGGCGGAGCAGTTCTTC. Protein sequence: CASSYSLAAEQFF.

This clonotype has ten or more counts. The V and J genes are TRBV12-3 or TRBV12-4 and TRBJ1-6; 7 positions agree with TRBD1. This CDR3 spans 15 amino acids. The ends lost 3 bases at V and 9 bases at J; junction bases unmatched: 8. The CDR3, as DNA: TGTGCCAGCAGTTTTTCAAACAGGGGTGTTTCACCCCTCCACTTT. This encodes CASSFSNRGVSPLHF.

The chain carries TRBV20-1 and TRBJ1-5, with D hard to call. CDR1 and CDR2 from the germline V gene are DFQATT and SNEGSKA (reference sequence). The CDR3 spans 13 residues. V lost 5 bases and J lost 4, with 12 bases in between. The CDR3 sequence is CSAHNSMNQPQHF. DNA of the CDR3: TGCAGTGCTCACAACTCCATGAATCAGCCCCAGCATTTT.

This clonotype was counted a few times. The V gene is TRBV7-2, the J gene TRBJ2-1; possible D gene TRBD2, 6 bases. Trimming left V 5 bases short and J 9 bases short, with 14 bases between. The CDR3 spans 13 residues. Germline CDR1 is SGHTA and CDR2 is FQGNSA. CDR3 sequence (DNA): TGTGCCAGCAGCCCCGTGAGGGACTTTGAGCAGTTCTTC. Translated, it gives CASSPVRDFEQFF.

The sample holds many counts of this clonotype. The V and J genes are TRBV29-1 and TRBJ2-7; no definite D call. Trimming cost V 8 bases and J 0 bases, with 8 bases left between them. The CDR3 runs 11 residues. CDR1 is SQVTM, CDR2 ANQGSEA, per germline. The CDR3 loop is CSRKGSYEQYF. The CDR3 DNA follows: TGCAGCCGAAAGGGCTCCTACGAGCAGTACTTC.

In this sample, this clonotype turned up a few times. The DNA for the CDR3 is TGCAGTGCTAGAAGGGAAGGGCAACGAGGGACCCAGTACTTC. This gives the protein CSARREGQRGTQYF. This chain links TRBV20-1 with TRBJ2-5; D is unclear. V lost 2 bases and J 7 bases, leaving 17 bases between the germline ends. This CDR3 region has 14 residues. Germline CDR1 is DFQATT and CDR2 is SNEGSKA (reference sequence).

In this sample, this clonotype turned up many times. The chain combines TRBV12-3 or TRBV12-4 with TRBJ2-3, with a possible D match to TRBD2 (5 bases). The germline V and J ends were trimmed by 1 base and 0 bases, with 8 bases remaining between them. The CDR3 spans 15 residues. In DNA, the CDR3 is TGTGCCAGCAGTTTAGGAGGGATTAGCACAGATACGCAGTATTTT. Encoded protein: CASSLGGISTDTQYF.

The rearrangement links TRBV5-1 to TRBJ2-1; the match to TRBD2 covers 8 bases. Germline V gene sequence: CDR1 SGHRS, CDR2 YFSETQ. The trim removed 2 bases at V and 7 bases at J, leaving 17 bases unmatched. The CDR3 loop spans 18 amino acids. The CDR3 sequence is CASSFNLPGSSGRNEQFF. Written as DNA, the CDR3 is TGCGCCAGCAGCTTTAATCTACCCGGAAGCAGCGGGAGAAATGAGCAGTTCTTC.

This clonotype was picked up many times. This rearrangement joins TRBV12-3 or TRBV12-4 to TRBJ1-1; the match to TRBD1 covers 10 bases. The CDR3 sequence is 13 residues long. The ends lost 7 bases at V and 7 bases at J; junction bases unmatched: 6. CDR3 nucleotide sequence: TGTGCCAGCAATCCGACAGGGGGCCTTGAAGCTTTCTTT. Residues: CASNPTGGLEAFF.

The chain couples TRBV7-2 to TRBJ2-1; the match to TRBD2 covers 12 bases. The CDR3 contains 16 residues. Germline loops: CDR1 SGHTA, CDR2 FQGNSA. J was trimmed by 5 bases and V by 5 bases; bases with no gene match: 7. The CDR3 DNA reads as TGTGCCAGCAGCGCGTGGACTAGCGGGGCTAACAATGAGCAGTTCTTC. Protein product: CASSAWTSGANNEQFF.

This sequence joins TRBV10-3 and TRBJ2-3; 10 bases line up with TRBD2. Trimming cost V 6 bases and J 4 bases; bases outside gene matches: 7. CDR3 length: 15 amino acids. Looked up from germline, CDR1 is ENHRY and CDR2 is SYGVKD. The CDR3 coding sequence is TGTGCCATCAGGGGGACTAGCGTACCCTCAGATACGCAGTATTTT. This encodes CAIRGTSVPSDTQYF.

This chain uses TRBV7-2 with TRBJ2-3, with D possibly matching TRBD1 (5 bases). Trimming took 1 base from V and 4 from J, leaving 9 bases between them. The germline V gene encodes CDR1 SGHTA and CDR2 FQGNSA. The CDR3 loop spans 14 amino acids. The CDR3 loop reads CASSLVVGPDTQYF. CDR3 sequence (DNA): TGTGCCAGCAGCTTAGTTGTGGGGCCAGATACGCAGTATTTT.

The rearrangement joins TRBV11-2 to TRBJ2-1, with 14 bases lining up with TRBD2. The CDR3 runs to 19 residues. J lost 0 bases, V lost 2 bases, and 6 bases had no gene match. CDR1 is SGHAT and CDR2 is FQNNGV in the germline V gene. The CDR3 DNA reads TGTGCCAGCAGCTTACGGGGACTAGCGGGAGTCAGCTCCTACAATGAGCAGTTCTTC. It specifies CASSLRGLAGVSSYNEQFF.

This clonotype has at least ten counts. This rearrangement joins TRBV15 to TRBJ2-7, with a possible D match to TRBD2 (7 bases). CDR1 LNHNV and CDR2 YYDKDF come from the germline V gene (reference sequence). The CDR3 runs to 15 residues. V shed 5 bases and J shed 7 bases, with 21 bases lying between them. The CDR3: CATSGTRGASGEQYF. In nucleotides, the CDR3 is TGTGCCACCAGCGGCACTCGGGGGGCCTCGGGAGAGCAGTACTTC.

This clonotype was seen a handful of times. The CDR3 sequence: CASSYTGTGTNSPLHF. CDR3 nucleotide sequence: TGTGCCAGCAGCTATACCGGGACAGGGACTAATTCACCCCTCCACTTT. The chain couples TRBV5-6 to TRBJ1-6, with 9 bases fitting TRBD1. The CDR3 covers 16 residues. With 3 bases clipped from V and 6 bases from J, the junction kept 7 bases outside the gene matches. Germline CDR1 and CDR2: SGHDT and YYEEEE.

This clonotype appeared a few times. The chain uses TRBV11-3 and TRBJ2-3; D might be TRBD2 (6 bases). Germline V lookup: CDR1 SGHNT, CDR2 YENEEA. The CDR3 is 15 amino acids. Trimming pared 4 bases from V and 2 bases from J, leaving 13 bases between. The CDR3 region is CASSSHGGFTDTQYF. The DNA of the CDR3 is TGTGCCAGCAGCTCTCATGGGGGGTTCACAGATACGCAGTATTTT.

This clonotype was recorded at least ten times. The chain employs TRBV5-1 and TRBJ2-1; 8 bases agree with TRBD1. The junction had 5 bases not matched to a gene; V was cut back by 4 bases and J by 5 bases. Germline CDR1 SGHRS, CDR2 YFSETQ. The CDR3 has 14 amino acids. The DNA of the CDR3 is TGCGCCAGCAGCATCGGGACAGGTAACAATGAGCAGTTCTTC. Translation gives CASSIGTGNNEQFF. The full variable domain, rest sourced from reference TRBV5-1 and TRBJ2-1, is KAGVTQTPRYLIKTRGQQVTLSCSPISGHRSVSWYQQTPGQGLQFLFEYFSETQRNKGNFPGRFSGRQFSNSRSEMNVSTLELGDSALYLCASSIGTGNNEQFFGPGTRLTVL.

This clonotype was picked up many times. J is TRBJ2-5 and V is TRBV7-2, with TRBD2 identical over 10 bases. Trimming cost V 2 bases and J 5 bases; bases outside gene matches: 5. The CDR3 is 15 amino acids. In germline, CDR1 is SGHTA, CDR2 FQGNSA. CDR3 coding DNA: TGTGCCAGCAGCTTACCAGCGGGAGGGCCGGAGACCCAGTACTTC. Amino acids: CASSLPAGGPETQYF. The full variable domain, completed using reference TRBV7-2 and TRBJ2-5, is GAGVSQSPSNKVTEKGKDVELRCDPISGHTALYWYRQSLGQGLEFLIYFQGNSAPDKSGLPSDRFSAERTGGSVSTLTIQRTQQEDSAVYLCASSLPAGGPETQYFGPGTRLLVL.